These T cell receptor beta chains were read from a single sample in a study of vaccination effects on CD4 cells after COVID-19. These receptors have no known antigen. Generated by immunoSEQ multiplex PCR, the TCRdb table keeps only in-frame clones and is missing some. The data contain under 65,000 clones, about 77% of them seen just once; the ten biggest clones take up 4.5% to 5.5%. The input for sequencing was CD4+ T cells from PBMCs cultured with HIV peptides, taken before COVID-19 vaccination. The source of these receptors is a human donor who had a prior SARS-CoV-2 infection. Both conserved end residues are part of each CDR3. Each record gives: CDR3 length, J gene, V gene, clone size, D gene, CDR3 DNA, CDR3 protein. D genes are given only for firm matches. Clone sizes are given selectively: once, few, many, or a class where the clone is expanded.

len: 13; j_gene: TRBJ2-1; v_gene: TRBV5-6; abundance: many; d_gene: -; CDR3nt: TGTGCCAGCAGCTTGGACACCTACAATGAGCAGTTCTTC; CDR3aa: CASSLDTYNEQFF
len: 14; j_gene: TRBJ1-5; v_gene: TRBV25-1; abundance: -; d_gene: -; CDR3nt: TGTGCCAGCAGTGATCCCGGTAGCAATCAGCCCCAGCATTTT; CDR3aa: CASSDPGSNQPQHF
len: 13; j_gene: TRBJ1-5; v_gene: TRBV12-3/TRBV12-4; abundance: -; d_gene: -; CDR3nt: TGTGCCAGCAGTTGGGACACAAATCAGCCCCAGCATTTT; CDR3aa: CASSWDTNQPQHF
len: 16; j_gene: TRBJ1-6; v_gene: TRBV6-5; abundance: -; d_gene: -; CDR3nt: TGTGCCAGCAGTTACTCGGTGGCACTTAATAATTCACCCCTCCACTTT; CDR3aa: CASSYSVALNNSPLHF
len: 16; j_gene: TRBJ2-1; v_gene: TRBV6-1; abundance: -; d_gene: -; CDR3nt: TGTGCCAGCAGTGACGTGGGGTTGAGCTCCTACAATGAGCAGTTCTTC; CDR3aa: CASSDVGLSSYNEQFF
len: 14; j_gene: TRBJ2-3; v_gene: TRBV9; abundance: -; d_gene: -; CDR3nt: TGTGCCAGCAGCGTACAAGAGGCTACAGATACGCAGTATTTT; CDR3aa: CASSVQEATDTQYF
len: 15; j_gene: TRBJ2-7; v_gene: TRBV11-3; abundance: few; d_gene: TRBD1; CDR3nt: TGTGCCAGCAGCTTGGGGGGGGACAGGGCCCCAGAGCAGTACTTC; CDR3aa: CASSLGGDRAPEQYF
len: 16; j_gene: TRBJ2-1; v_gene: TRBV19; abundance: -; d_gene: TRBD2; CDR3nt: TGTGCCAGTAGCCTTCGACTTGCGGGAGAGAGGAATGAGCAGTTCTTC; CDR3aa: CASSLRLAGERNEQFF
len: 14; j_gene: TRBJ2-5; v_gene: TRBV3-1/TRBV3-2; abundance: -; d_gene: TRBD2; CDR3nt: TGTGCCAGCAGCCGCGGGACTAGCATAAAGACCCAGTACTTC; CDR3aa: CASSRGTSIKTQYF
len: 15; j_gene: TRBJ2-5; v_gene: TRBV7-2; abundance: -; d_gene: TRBD1; CDR3nt: TGTGCCAGCAGCTTAATTACAGGGGGTCAAGAGACCCAGTACTTC; CDR3aa: CASSLITGGQETQYF
len: 13; j_gene: TRBJ1-3; v_gene: TRBV12-3/TRBV12-4; abundance: -; d_gene: -; CDR3nt: TGTGCCAGCAGTTCATTTGGGGGAAACACCATATATTTT; CDR3aa: CASSSFGGNTIYF
len: 16; j_gene: TRBJ1-2; v_gene: TRBV5-4; abundance: -; d_gene: -; CDR3nt: TGTGCCAGCAGCGTGGGGTTCGGGGGCCGGGAGGATGGCTACACCTTC; CDR3aa: CASSVGFGGREDGYTF
len: 10; j_gene: TRBJ2-1; v_gene: TRBV29-1; abundance: -; d_gene: -; CDR3nt: TGCAGCGTGGGCCCCGGGAAACAGTTCTTC; CDR3aa: CSVGPGKQFF
len: 12; j_gene: TRBJ2-7; v_gene: TRBV15; abundance: -; d_gene: TRBD1; CDR3nt: TGTGCCACCGGACAGGGGGCTTACGAGCAGTACTTC; CDR3aa: CATGQGAYEQYF
len: 14; j_gene: TRBJ2-2; v_gene: TRBV5-4; abundance: -; d_gene: TRBD1; CDR3nt: TGTGCCAGCAGCCCGGGACAGTATGCCGGGGAGCTGTTTTTT; CDR3aa: CASSPGQYAGELFF
len: 12; j_gene: TRBJ2-3; v_gene: TRBV5-1; abundance: few; d_gene: -; CDR3nt: TGCGCCAGCAGCGGTAGCACAGATACGCAGTATTTT; CDR3aa: CASSGSTDTQYF
len: 15; j_gene: TRBJ2-2; v_gene: TRBV5-4; abundance: -; d_gene: -; CDR3nt: TGTGCCAGCAGCTCGGAGGTTGCCTCTTCCGGGGAGCTGTTTTTT; CDR3aa: CASSSEVASSGELFF
len: 14; j_gene: TRBJ2-7; v_gene: TRBV7-2; abundance: -; d_gene: -; CDR3nt: TGTGCCAGCAGCCCCAACCTTATAGGAGGCGAGCAGTACTTC; CDR3aa: CASSPNLIGGEQYF
len: 14; j_gene: TRBJ2-5; v_gene: TRBV2; abundance: few; d_gene: -; CDR3nt: TGTGCCAGCAGTGAAAGGTTCAGGCAAGAGACCCAGTACTTC; CDR3aa: CASSERFRQETQYF